These 24 T cell receptor beta chains share one sample of origin, sequenced in a study of shared clonotypes between healthy human individuals. TCRdb's copy holds only in-frame clones and misses some; the assay was immunoSEQ multiplex PCR. The sample holds about 1.5 million clones; approximately 98% are singletons and the top ten take around 0.45%. The sample taken for sequencing was naive CD4+ T cells sorted from blood. Documented subset: CD45RA+ positively selected. The receptors were gathered from a man under 40 in good health.

Concerning this clone: At one end, the junction sequence differs from germline, possibly due to a read error. The rearrangement joins TRBV7-2 to TRBJ1-3; D remains ambiguous. Germline CDR1 and CDR2: SGHTA and FQGNSA. The CDR3 loop spans 13 amino acids. The DNA for the CDR3 is TGTGCCAGCAGCCCACCCCTGGAAACACCATATGATTTT. Residues: CASSPPLETPYDF.

V is TRBV29-1 and J is TRBJ1-1; no clear D. Germline V gives CDR1 SQVTM, CDR2 ANQGSEA. With 4 bases removed from V and 2 bases from J, the gap between germline ends came to 14 bases. The CDR3 covers 14 residues. The CDR3 sequence is CSVVPLHSNTEAFF. The CDR3 bases are TGCAGCGTTGTCCCATTACATAGTAACACTGAAGCTTTCTTT.

The J gene is TRBJ1-4, the V gene TRBV7-6, with D tentatively TRBD1 (6 bases). Germline CDR1 is SGHVS and CDR2 is FNYEAQ. Trimming took off 4 bases at V and 7 bases at J, with 25 bases between the two ends. The CDR3 extends over 18 amino acids. The CDR3 loop reads CASSSSRQVGVSGEKLFF. CDR3 bases: TGTGCCAGCAGCTCTTCACGACAGGTTGGAGTTTCGGGTGAAAAACTGTTTTTT.

V is TRBV6-1 and J is TRBJ1-1; the match to TRBD1 covers 9 bases. V was pared by 4 bases and J by 4 bases, with 4 bases of the junction left unmatched. The CDR3 extends over 14 amino acids. Germline V gene sequence: CDR1 MNHNS, CDR2 SASEGT. The CDR3: CASSAGQGRTEAFF. The CDR3 nucleotides are TGTGCCAGCAGTGCCGGACAGGGGCGCACTGAAGCTTTCTTT.

This clone was seen just once. The V call is TRBV5-5, the J call TRBJ1-5; 11 nucleotides agree with TRBD1. Per the germline V gene, CDR1 is SGHKS and CDR2 is YYEKEE (reference sequence). Trimming removed 4 bases from V and 3 bases from J; junction bases left unmatched: 12. This CDR3 has 18 residues. The CDR3 DNA sequence: TGTGCCAGCAGCCTGGGACAGGGGGGAGGCTATATCAATCAGCCCCAGCATTTT. Translation: CASSLGQGGGYINQPQHF.

The chain has TRBV7-2 and TRBJ2-5, with 12 bases that match TRBD2. The CDR3 length is 15 residues. Per germline, CDR1 SGHTA and CDR2 FQGNSA. V lost 5 bases, J lost 5 bases, and 6 bases stayed unmatched. The CDR3 loop reads CASSVRTSGTETQYF. In nucleotides, the CDR3 is TGTGCCAGCAGCGTTAGGACTAGCGGGACGGAGACCCAGTACTTC.

The count of this clone is one. The chain is built from TRBV10-3 and TRBJ2-7; 10 bases fit TRBD2. J gave up 0 bases and V 11 bases, and 7 bases lay outside the gene matches. The CDR3 is 14 residues long. CDR1 is ENHRY, CDR2 SYGVKD, per germline. In DNA form, the CDR3 reads TGTGCCTCGGACCCTAGCGGGAGCTCCTACGAGCAGTACTTC. Its protein is CASDPSGSSYEQYF.

Worth noting for this clone: Other DNA variants within this sample encode the same CDR3. In DNA, the CDR3 is TGTGCCAGCAGCTTAGTTTCCGGGAGTACCGGGGAGCTGTTTTTT. Its protein product is CASSLVSGSTGELFF. The J gene is TRBJ2-2, the V gene TRBV7-2; maybe TRBD2 (6 bases). This CDR3 has 15 residues. Germline V gene data show CDR1 as SGHTA and CDR2 as FQGNSA. The V end was cut by 1 base, the J end by 5 bases, with 11 bases between.

This chain connects TRBV27 to TRBJ2-1, with 8 bases lining up with TRBD2. V lost 2 bases and J lost 3; bases outside the gene matches: 6. This CDR3 has 16 residues. Germline values: CDR1 MNHEY, CDR2 SMNVEV (reference sequence). In nucleotides, the CDR3 is TGTGCCAGCAGTTTAGGAAGGCGGGAGGTCTACAATGAGCAGTTCTTC. Encoded protein: CASSLGRREVYNEQFF.

The V and J genes are TRBV6-4 and TRBJ2-4; TRBD1 or TRBD2 may be the D gene (5 bases each). The CDR3 consists of 14 residues. V was pared by 9 bases and J by 10 bases, with 22 bases between. Germline V gene sequence: CDR1 MRHNA, CDR2 SNTAGT. For the CDR3, the DNA is TGTGCCAGGGAGGTCTCCCGGGACGGCAAGATTCAGTACTTC. This encodes CAREVSRDGKIQYF.

Comment on this clone: This sample includes further DNA sequences coding for the same CDR3. The rearrangement uses TRBV11-2 and TRBJ2-3; no clear D. With 5 bases removed from V and 4 bases from J, the gap between germline ends came to 7 bases. CDR1 and CDR2 (germline): SGHAT, FQNNGV. The CDR3 extends over 12 amino acids. CDR3 nucleotides: TGTGCCAGCAGCCCGGGTGCAGATACGCAGTATTTT. Its translation is CASSPGADTQYF.

The rearrangement links TRBV14 to TRBJ1-3; weak D call: TRBD1 (6 bases). The CDR3 has 15 residues. V lost 2 bases, J lost 4 bases, and 12 bases lay in between. Germline CDR1 is SGHDN and CDR2 is FVKESK. The CDR3: CASSQFLGAGNTIYF. As DNA, the CDR3 is TGTGCCAGCAGCCAATTTCTGGGGGCAGGAAACACCATATATTTT.

V is TRBV4-1 and J is TRBJ2-1; 8 nucleotides match TRBD2. This CDR3 has 15 residues. CDR1 is MGHRA, CDR2 YSYEKL, per germline. V lost 5 bases, J lost 8 bases, and 11 bases stayed unmatched. CDR3 protein: CASSAPGTSNDEQFF. The CDR3 coding sequence is TGCGCCAGCAGCGCCCCCGGGACTAGTAACGATGAGCAGTTCTTC.

CDR3 sequence reads: CASSQVGGSGELFF. CDR3 DNA: TGTGCCAGCAGCCAAGTCGGGGGGTCCGGGGAGCTGTTTTTT. V is TRBV4-2 and J is TRBJ2-2, with 7 bases matching TRBD2. Germline assignment: CDR1 LGHNA and CDR2 YNFKEQ. The CDR3 contains 14 residues. The ends lost 1 base at V and 6 bases at J; junction bases unmatched: 2.

The chain employs TRBV10-2 and TRBJ2-3; TRBD2 matches 7 bases. The CDR3 runs 14 residues. V shed 7 bases and J 1 base; nucleotides not matched to a gene: 5. Per germline, CDR1 WSHSY and CDR2 SAAADI. CDR3 nucleotide sequence: TGCGCCAGCACGGCTAGCGGAGGCACAGATACGCAGTATTTT. Its translation is CASTASGGTDTQYF.

The chain links TRBV12-2 to TRBJ2-1; the table assigns TRBD2, which was not confirmed against the DNA. TRBV12-2 is described as a pseudogene. The CDR3 contains 18 residues. The CDR3 DNA reads TGTGCAAGTCGCTTAGAATTCCCTAGCGAATTGTCCTACAATGAGCAGTTCTTC. Encoded protein: CASRLEFPSELSYNEQFF.

The gene calls are TRBV5-4 and TRBJ2-5; 9 bases map to TRBD1. Judging by the DNA end, TRBJ2-7 fits better; the J call may be wrong. The CDR3 sequence is 15 residues long. Germline values: CDR1 SGHNT, CDR2 YYREEE (reference sequence). For the CDR3, the DNA is TGTGCCAGCGCTATGGGGACAGGGAAACCCTACGAGCAGTACTTC. Protein product: CASAMGTGKPYEQYF.

The chain couples TRBV4-3 to TRBJ1-1; D gene unclear. This CDR3 contains 13 residues. The germline CDR1 and CDR2 sequences are LGHNA and YSLEER. V lost 7 bases to trimming and J lost 1 base, with 10 bases between them. The CDR3 reads CASKHSTNTEAFF. The CDR3, as DNA: TGCGCCAGCAAACACAGCACGAACACTGAAGCTTTCTTT.

The chain joins TRBV11-3 to TRBJ2-5; maybe TRBD1 (6 bases). This CDR3 comprises 15 residues. Germline assignment: CDR1 SGHNT and CDR2 YENEEA. The germline V and J ends were trimmed by 0 bases and 3 bases, with 11 bases remaining between them. CDR3: CASSLDSRTEETQYF. In DNA form, the CDR3 reads TGTGCCAGCAGCTTAGACTCTAGGACAGAAGAGACCCAGTACTTC.

The gene calls are TRBV29-1 and TRBJ1-1; TRBD1 is a possible D gene (6 bases). Deletions cut 7 bases from V and 0 bases from J, with 12 bases between. The CDR3 runs to 13 residues. Germline V gives CDR1 SQVTM, CDR2 ANQGSEA. This CDR3 is CSAGQYLNTEAFF. The CDR3 DNA sequence: TGCAGCGCTGGACAGTACTTGAACACTGAAGCTTTCTTT.

The chain is built from TRBV29-1 and TRBJ2-3; D call uncertain. V lost 4 bases to trimming and J lost 4 bases, with 12 bases between them. The CDR3 has 13 residues. In germline, CDR1 is SQVTM, CDR2 ANQGSEA. The DNA of the CDR3 is TGCAGCGTTGGTACTGTTTTGGCAGATACGCAGTATTTT. It translates to CSVGTVLADTQYF.

The count of this clone is one. CDR3 region: CASSLGLAGLPGELFF. The CDR3 nucleotides read TGCGCCAGCAGCCTCGGACTAGCGGGGTTACCCGGGGAGCTGTTTTTT. The chain has TRBV4-3 and TRBJ2-2; 12 bases fit TRBD2. Germline V gives CDR1 LGHNA, CDR2 YSLEER. The CDR3 extends over 16 amino acids. V trimming: 4 bases; J trimming: 6 bases; junction bases outside the gene matches: 6.

The chain uses TRBV10-3 and TRBJ2-3, with 14 nucleotides matching TRBD2. Germline CDR1 and CDR2: ENHRY and SYGVKD. V dropped 6 bases and J dropped 7; count of bases not matched to a gene: 6. The CDR3 is made up of 15 amino acids. In DNA form, the CDR3 reads TGTGCCATCAGCCGCGGACTAGCGGGAGGCAATACGCAGTATTTT. Amino acid sequence: CAISRGLAGGNTQYF.

The V call is TRBV10-3, the J call TRBJ2-7; TRBD2 matches 13 bases. The length of the CDR3 is 14 residues. Germline V gives CDR1 ENHRY, CDR2 SYGVKD. The V and J ends lost 6 bases and 5 bases, in that order; junction bases with no gene match: 4. The CDR3 protein is CAIRAGTSGDEQYF. The CDR3, as DNA: TGTGCCATCAGGGCCGGGACTAGCGGGGACGAGCAGTACTTC.